These 5 T cell receptor beta chains came from one sample sequenced in a study of cytomegalovirus exposure and HLA in healthy donors. This PCR relied on a set of 60 Vbeta primers and 13 Jbeta primers. Here immunoSEQ multiplex PCR was the method, and the copy in TCRdb shows in-frame clones only, minus some. Among about 190,000 clones listed, roughly 80% were seen once. The specimen was PBMCs. The receptors stem from a woman in her twenties or thirties in good health and CMV-seropositive.

The rearrangement uses TRBV19 and TRBJ2-1, with 7 bases lining up with TRBD2. V gave up 3 bases and J gave up 7 bases; unmatched junction bases: 9. The CDR3 extends over 15 amino acids. CDR1 is LNHDA, CDR2 SQIVND, per germline (reference sequence). CDR3 residues: CASSMLAVGENEQFF. The CDR3 DNA sequence: TGTGCCAGTAGTATGCTAGCGGTTGGAGAGAATGAGCAGTTCTTC.

The chain uses TRBV19 and TRBJ2-4, with TRBD1 identical over 9 bases. The CDR3 loop spans 15 amino acids. The junction had 4 bases not matched to a gene; V was cut back by 5 bases and J by 2 bases. Looked up from germline, CDR1 is LNHDA and CDR2 is SQIVND (reference sequence). Here the CDR3 reads CASSQTGGSKNIQYF. In DNA form, the CDR3 reads TGTGCCAGTAGTCAGACAGGGGGGTCCAAAAACATTCAGTACTTC.

V gene TRBV7-9 combines with J gene TRBJ2-5, with a possible D match to TRBD2 (5 bases). V lost 4 bases and J 3 bases, leaving 9 bases between the germline ends. The CDR3 length is 13 residues. Germline CDR1 is SEHNR and CDR2 is FQNEAQ (reference sequence). This CDR3 is CASSSSLEETQYF. CDR3 in DNA: TGTGCCAGCAGCTCTAGCCTAGAAGAGACCCAGTACTTC.

A few counts support this clone. The same CDR3 arises from other DNA sequences in this sample as well. This chain links TRBV27 with TRBJ1-1; tentative D call: TRBD1 (5 bases). This CDR3 region has 14 residues. The V gene lost 2 bases and the J gene lost 1 base, with 8 bases spanning the gap. From germline, CDR1 is MNHEY and CDR2 SMNVEV (reference sequence). The DNA of the CDR3 is TGTGCCAGCAGTTTACAGGGTAGGAACACTGAAGCTTTCTTT. Translated: CASSLQGRNTEAFF.

Details on this clone: At one end the junction does not follow the germline gene, possibly because of a read error. CDR3 sequence reads: CASSYSNALSSHEQYF. In DNA, the CDR3 is TGTGCCAGCAGTTACTCGAATGCGTTGAGCTCCCACGAGCAGTACTTC. The rearrangement uses TRBV6-6 and TRBJ2-7; no clear D gene. Germline V gene lookup returns CDR1 MNHNY and CDR2 SVGAGI (reference sequence). The CDR3 totals 16 residues.